The T cell receptor beta chain under discussion was sequenced for a study of identifying expanded T cells in peripheral blood. Profiling relied on immunoSEQ multiplex PCR, and the TCRdb table lists in-frame clones only, not all of them. Of about 94,000 clones listed, roughly 88% are singletons. This clone showed up just once. Its cognate antigen is unknown. From germline, CDR1 is ENHRY and CDR2 SYGVKD. After removal of 2 bases from V and 2 bases from J, the junction contained 3 bases not matched to a gene. The length of the CDR3 is 15 residues. Regarding the study as a whole: Over around two and four weeks, about 15 and 19 clones changed, versus roughly 1.1 between replicates. Clone count variance between approximately two-week samples rose with total template count.

The chain couples TRBV10-3 to TRBJ1-1; TRBD1 matches at 9 bases. The source is a person aged 18 to 75 in good health. The sample comprised blood. The CDR3 reads CAISEKQGANTEAFF. In DNA, the CDR3 is TGTGCCATCAGTGAGAAACAGGGGGCAAACACTGAAGCTTTCTTT.